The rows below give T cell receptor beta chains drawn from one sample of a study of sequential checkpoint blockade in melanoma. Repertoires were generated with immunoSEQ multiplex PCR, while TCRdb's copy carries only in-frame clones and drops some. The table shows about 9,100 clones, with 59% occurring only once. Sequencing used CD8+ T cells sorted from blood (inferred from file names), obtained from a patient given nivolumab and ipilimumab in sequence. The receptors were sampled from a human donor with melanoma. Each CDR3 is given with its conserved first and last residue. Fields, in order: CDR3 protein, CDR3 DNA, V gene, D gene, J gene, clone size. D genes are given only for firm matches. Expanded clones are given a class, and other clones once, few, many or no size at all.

CASSFWASGYNEQFF	TGTGCCAGCAGCTTCTGGGCTAGCGGCTACAATGAGCAGTTCTTC	TRBV11-2	TRBD2	TRBJ2-1	NA
CASRPGQGPYEQYF	TGTGCCAGTAGGCCGGGACAGGGGCCTTACGAGCAGTACTTC	TRBV19	TRBD1	TRBJ2-7	few
CASSQAWTDNNYGYTF	TGCGCCAGCAGCCAAGCCTGGACAGATAACAACTATGGCTACACCTTC	TRBV5-8	NA	TRBJ1-2	NA
CASSQVWDRGRNGYTF	TGCGCCAGCAGCCAAGTTTGGGACAGGGGTCGCAATGGCTACACCTTC	TRBV4-3	TRBD1	TRBJ1-2	NA
CASSSGTGYNSPLHF	TGTGCCAGCAGTTCTGGGACAGGTTATAATTCACCCCTCCACTTT	TRBV6-5	TRBD1	TRBJ1-6	NA
CASNLGRDRVGETQYF	TGTGCCAGCAACTTAGGGCGGGACAGGGTTGGGGAGACCCAGTACTTC	TRBV7-2	TRBD1	TRBJ2-5	NA
CSVAGTGGELSYTF	TGCAGCGTCGCCGGGACAGGGGGCGAGCTTAGCTACACCTTC	TRBV29-1	TRBD1	TRBJ1-2	few
CASSWDRTYEQYF	TGTGCCAGCAGTTGGGACAGAACCTACGAGCAGTACTTC	TRBV6-5	TRBD1	TRBJ2-7	once
CASSLLPAPGTEAFF	TGTGCCAGCAGCTTACTACCGGCCCCGGGCACTGAAGCTTTCTTT	TRBV7-9	NA	TRBJ1-1	NA
CASSLWGQTTNYGYTF	TGTGCCAGCAGTTTATGGGGACAGACGACTAACTATGGCTACACCTTC	TRBV28	TRBD1	TRBJ1-2	NA
CASSPSGGRNEQFF	TGTGCCAGCAGCCCTAGCGGGGGGCGGAATGAGCAGTTCTTC	TRBV6-6	TRBD2	TRBJ2-1	NA
CASSPQPGQRFGGELFF	TGTGCCAGCAGCCCCCAACCCGGACAGCGGTTCGGCGGGGAGCTGTTTTTT	TRBV9	NA	TRBJ2-2	NA
CAISDPGLSQETQYF	TGTGCCATCAGTGATCCGGGACTTTCTCAAGAGACCCAGTACTTC	TRBV10-3	NA	TRBJ2-5	NA
CASRGPPLHF	TGTGCCAGCAGGGGGCCACCCCTCCACTTT	TRBV27	NA	TRBJ1-6	NA
CASSPGQGSNQPQHF	TGTGCCAGCAGCCCCGGACAGGGGAGCAATCAGCCCCAGCATTTT	TRBV6-5	TRBD1	TRBJ1-5	NA
CASSLPGRSPLHF	TGTGCCAGCAGCTTACCTGGGCGATCACCCCTCCACTTT	TRBV7-6	NA	TRBJ1-6	few
CASSRGYTGELFF	TGTGCCAGCAGTCGGGGTTACACCGGGGAGCTGTTTTTT	TRBV28	NA	TRBJ2-2	few
CASSPGGESPGWYGYTF	TGCGCCAGCAGCCCGGGAGGGGAATCCCCCGGGTGGTATGGCTACACCTTC	TRBV5-1	NA	TRBJ1-2	NA
CASSSELGPQETQYF	TGTGCCAGCAGCTCCGAACTAGGTCCCCAAGAGACCCAGTACTTC	TRBV7-9	NA	TRBJ2-5	NA
CASSPLSGRPPYEQYF	TGTGCCAGCAGCCCCCTTAGCGGGAGACCTCCCTACGAGCAGTACTTC	TRBV7-3	TRBD2	TRBJ2-7	NA
CASSPRSRLQETQYF	TGTGCCAGCAGTCCACGGTCCCGCCTCCAAGAGACCCAGTACTTC	TRBV27	NA	TRBJ2-5	NA
CASSGGTSGGDEQFF	TGTGCCAGCAGCGGAGGGACTAGCGGGGGCGATGAGCAGTTCTTC	TRBV7-6	TRBD2	TRBJ2-1	NA
CASSPGTGTSYEQYF	TGCGCCAGCAGCCCCGGGACAGGAACCTCCTACGAGCAGTACTTC	TRBV4-1	TRBD1	TRBJ2-7	NA
CASSSGTGNYGYTF	TGTGCCAGCAGTTCCGGGACAGGGAACTATGGCTACACCTTC	TRBV6-5	TRBD1	TRBJ1-2	few
CASSYDRVEQYF	TGTGCCAGCAGCTATGACAGGGTCGAGCAGTACTTC	TRBV5-6	TRBD1	TRBJ2-7	few
CASSQDWARVGSGNTIYF	TGTGCCAGCAGCCAAGATTGGGCCAGGGTTGGCTCTGGAAACACCATATATTTT	TRBV4-2	NA	TRBJ1-3	NA
CASSQFGTGITEAFF	TGCGCCAGCAGCCAATTTGGTACAGGGATCACTGAAGCTTTCTTT	TRBV4-3	NA	TRBJ1-1	medium-sized
CATSRGTGGYGYTF	TGTGCCACCAGCAGAGGTACAGGGGGCTATGGCTACACCTTC	TRBV15	TRBD1	TRBJ1-2	NA
CASRGLAGDEQFF	TGTGCCAGCAGGGGACTAGCGGGGGACGAGCAGTTCTTC	TRBV9	TRBD2	TRBJ2-1	few
CASSARGAPYEQYF	TGTGCCAGCAGCGCGCGGGGGGCACCCTACGAGCAGTACTTC	TRBV7-2	TRBD2	TRBJ2-7	few
CASSLEGGGYEQYF	TGTGCCAGCAGCTTAGAAGGCGGGGGCTACGAGCAGTACTTC	TRBV7-9	TRBD2	TRBJ2-7	many
CASSYFPGGRNEQFF	TGTGCCAGCAGTTACTTTCCGGGGGGCCGCAATGAGCAGTTCTTC	TRBV6-5	NA	TRBJ2-1	medium-sized
CASSRGGAGTGELFF	TGCGCCAGCAGCCGGGGAGGGGCTGGCACCGGGGAGCTGTTTTTT	TRBV4-3	TRBD2	TRBJ2-2	NA
CASSLEGYEQYF	TGTGCCAGCAGCCTAGAGGGGTACGAGCAGTACTTC	TRBV13	NA	TRBJ2-7	once
CASSRATSGGFSGANVLTF	TGCGCCAGCAGCCGGGCGACTAGCGGGGGGTTTTCTGGGGCCAACGTCCTGACTTTC	TRBV4-1	TRBD2	TRBJ2-6	few
CSVDQRGSYEQYF	TGCAGCGTTGATCAAAGGGGGTCCTACGAGCAGTACTTC	TRBV29-1	NA	TRBJ2-7	NA
CAWRPAYNEQFF	TGTGCCTGGAGACCAGCCTACAATGAGCAGTTCTTC	TRBV30	NA	TRBJ2-1	NA
CASSVDGTESYEQYF	TGTGCCAGCAGCGTAGATGGGACAGAGTCCTACGAGCAGTACTTC	TRBV9	TRBD1	TRBJ2-7	NA
CASSRRDKTYEQYF	TGCGCCAGCAGTCGCCGGGACAAGACCTACGAGCAGTACTTC	TRBV5-1	NA	TRBJ2-7	NA
CASSFSWTSDEQFF	TGTGCCAGCAGTTTTTCTTGGACTAGCGATGAGCAGTTCTTC	TRBV27	TRBD2	TRBJ2-1	NA
CASSFPGGSEAFF	TGTGCCAGCAGTTTTCCAGGGGGCTCTGAAGCTTTCTTT	TRBV27	TRBD1	TRBJ1-1	NA
CASSEGAGGPHTQYF	TGTGCCAGCAGTGAAGGGGCGGGGGGGCCACATACGCAGTATTTT	TRBV6-1	TRBD2	TRBJ2-3	NA
CASSPDVGGTIYF	TGTGCCAGCAGCCCGGACGTCGGAGGGACCATATATTTT	TRBV13	NA	TRBJ1-3	NA
CASSLGLMTQYF	TGCGCCAGCAGCTTGGGGCTCATGACGCAGTATTTT	TRBV5-1	NA	TRBJ2-3	NA
CASSENGTPSYEQYF	TGTGCCAGCAGTGAAAATGGGACACCCAGCTACGAGCAGTACTTC	TRBV6-1	NA	TRBJ2-7	once
CSVQTASYGYTF	TGCAGCGTCCAGACAGCCAGCTATGGCTACACCTTC	TRBV29-1	NA	TRBJ1-2	NA
CASSLLAGALSGANVLTF	TGCGCCAGCAGCTTACTAGCGGGGGCCCTCTCTGGGGCCAACGTCCTGACTTTC	TRBV5-1	TRBD2	TRBJ2-6	NA
CAREAAGGVGSPLHF	TGTGCCAGGGAAGCTGCAGGGGGTGTCGGTTCACCCCTCCACTTT	TRBV2	TRBD1	TRBJ1-6	NA
CASRTGGISPLHF	TGTGCCAGCCGGACAGGGGGAATTTCACCCCTCCACTTT	TRBV27	TRBD1	TRBJ1-6	NA
CASSPMPGVNYGYTF	TGTGCCAGCAGCCCGATGCCCGGGGTAAACTATGGCTACACCTTC	TRBV9	NA	TRBJ1-2	NA
CASSPTGQGEGYTF	TGTGCCAGCAGTCCTACGGGACAGGGAGAGGGCTACACCTTC	TRBV6-6	TRBD1	TRBJ1-2	few
CASSFAGNTNEKLFF	TGCGCCAGCAGCTTTGCGGGGAACACTAATGAAAAACTGTTTTTT	TRBV5-1	NA	TRBJ1-4	NA
CASSLGMQMNTEAFF	TGTGCCAGCAGCTTAGGGATGCAGATGAACACTGAAGCTTTCTTT	TRBV13	NA	TRBJ1-1	NA
CASSEQGFDYGYTF	TGTGCCAGCAGCGAACAGGGGTTCGACTATGGCTACACCTTC	TRBV9	TRBD1	TRBJ1-2	NA
CASSPSGGMGNEQFF	TGTGCCAGCAGCCCTAGCGGGGGGATGGGCAATGAGCAGTTCTTC	TRBV9	TRBD2	TRBJ2-1	NA
CASSHGTSGGGTDTQYF	TGTGCCAGCAGCCATGGAACTAGCGGGGGGGGCACAGATACGCAGTATTTT	TRBV4-2	TRBD2	TRBJ2-3	NA